This TCR beta chain comes out of a study of blood T cell repertoires in COVID-19. Trimming took 5 bases from V and 4 from J; bases not matched to a gene: 13. CDR1 SEHNR and CDR2 FQNEAQ come from the germline V gene (reference sequence). CDR3 length: 16 amino acids. Per the study methods: Amplification from reference gene primers served as the basis for estimated nucleated cell counts. Data came from immunoSEQ multiplex PCR; TCRdb stores just in-frame clones and leaves some out. That table furnishes V, J and clone size, whereas the DNA furnished D and trimming. Altogether 260,000 or so clones are present, approximately 86% being singletons, with the ten largest covering over 0.55%.

The sample comprised peripheral blood. The chain employs TRBV7-9 and TRBJ1-1; TRBD1 matches at 7 bases. The receptor was derived from a human donor in a cohort sampled during active COVID-19. The CDR3 coding sequence is TGTGCCAGCAGCCTCCTCACAGGGGTTAAAAGCACTGAAGCTTTCTTT. This sequence encodes CASSLLTGVKSTEAFF.